This T cell receptor (beta chain) was found in a study of cytomegalovirus exposure and HLA in healthy donors. In the PCR, 60 Vbeta and 13 Jbeta primers were used. Only in-frame clones appear in the TCRdb table, and some are missing; sequencing was by immunoSEQ multiplex PCR. This sample's table reports around 50,000 clones. Germline loops: CDR1 MGHRA, CDR2 YSYEKL. The CDR3 consists of 15 residues. V was clipped by 4 bases and J by 9 bases; unmatched bases: 6. Sequencing used PBMCs. The receptor was derived from a male donor in good health and CMV-seronegative. The rearrangement links TRBV4-1 to TRBJ1-6; TRBD1 matches at 10 bases. The CDR3 sequence is CASSPGQGLSSPLHF. CDR3 nucleotide sequence: TGCGCCAGCAGCCCGGGACAGGGGTTGTCTTCACCCCTCCACTTT.